These 13 T cell receptor beta chains came from one sample sequenced in a study of blood T cell repertoires in COVID-19. Sequencing used immunoSEQ multiplex PCR; TCRdb keeps in-frame clones, though not all of them. This repertoire shows 110,000 to 150,000 clones, more than 75% found once; its top ten account for 4.2%. The sequenced sample consisted of peripheral blood. These receptors all stem from a man in his sixties with acute or convalescent COVID-19.

This clone was picked up a small number of times. V gene TRBV3-1 (or the pseudogene TRBV3-2) combines with J gene TRBJ2-1, with 9 bases fitting TRBD2. The CDR3 has 15 amino acids. Per germline, CDR1 LGHDT and CDR2 YNNKEL (reference sequence). V lost 6 bases to trimming and J lost 0 bases; unmatched junction nucleotides: 3. CDR3: CASRRLAASYNEQFF. The CDR3 DNA follows: TGTGCCAGCAGGAGACTAGCGGCCTCCTACAATGAGCAGTTCTTC.

CDR3 loop: CASSPLLTAGAPYEQYF. In nucleotides, the CDR3 is TGTGCCAGCAGCCCACTCCTAACAGCGGGAGCCCCCTACGAGCAGTACTTC. The chain combines TRBV11-2 with TRBJ2-7; TRBD2 matches 8 bases. The CDR3 loop spans 17 amino acids. Germline V gene data show CDR1 as SGHAT and CDR2 as FQNNGV. The V gene end was trimmed by 5 bases and the J gene end by 2 bases; junction bases not matched to a gene: 14.

The chain employs TRBV27 and TRBJ1-5; D unresolved. The CDR3 spans 13 residues. The germline V gene has CDR1 MNHEY and CDR2 SMNVEV (reference sequence). The V and J ends lost 4 bases and 0 bases respectively, with 4 bases between them. In nucleotides, the CDR3 is TGTGCCAGCAGTTCACATAGCAATCAGCCCCAGCATTTT. Residues: CASSSHSNQPQHF.

The gene calls are TRBV7-2 and TRBJ2-7; no clear D. V was clipped by 3 bases and J by 2 bases, with 11 bases between them. Germline values: CDR1 SGHTA, CDR2 FQGNSA. The CDR3 length is 14 residues. CDR3 nucleotides: TGTGCCAGCAGCTTTGCCCACGGTACCTACGAGCAGTACTTC. Residues: CASSFAHGTYEQYF.

This sequence joins TRBV7-6 and TRBJ2-1, with 9 bases that match TRBD2. Germline CDR1 is SGHVS and CDR2 is FNYEAQ. J lost 9 bases, V lost 0 bases, and 3 bases had no gene match. This CDR3 has 14 residues. CDR3: CASSLASLAGEQFF. DNA for the CDR3: TGTGCCAGCAGCTTAGCGTCACTAGCGGGTGAGCAGTTCTTC.

This chain uses TRBV15 with TRBJ2-1, with 9 bases identical to TRBD2. Trimming removed 6 bases from V and 8 bases from J; junction bases left unmatched: 17. The CDR3 length is 17 residues. Looked up from germline, CDR1 is LNHNV and CDR2 is YYDKDF (reference sequence). The CDR3 region is CATRGVGSSGNYYEQFF. CDR3 DNA: TGTGCCACCAGGGGAGTGGGGTCTAGCGGGAATTATTATGAGCAGTTCTTC.

The chain carries TRBV7-9 and TRBJ1-5; no definite D call. The V end lost 1 base, the J end lost 4 bases, and 5 bases lay between the germline ends. CDR1 is SEHNR, CDR2 FQNEAQ, per germline (reference sequence). The CDR3 is 13 amino acids. CDR3 protein: CASSLGQNQPQHF. The CDR3, as DNA: TGTGCCAGCAGCTTAGGGCAGAATCAGCCCCAGCATTTT. The variable domain in full, completed from reference TRBV7-9 and TRBJ1-5, reads DTGVSQNPRHKITKRGQNVTFRCDPISEHNRLYWYRQTLGQGPEFLTYFQNEAQLEKSRLLSDRFSAERPKGSFSTLEIQRTEQGDSAMYLCASSLGQNQPQHFGDGTRLSIL.

CDR3 DNA: TGCGCCAGCAGCCAAGGGGCCTTAGACAGGCCCCCTAGTGGCTACACCTTC. It translates to CASSQGALDRPPSGYTF. The rearrangement links TRBV4-1 to TRBJ1-2, with D maybe TRBD1 (6 bases). The germline V and J ends were trimmed by 1 base and 7 bases, with 22 bases remaining between them. CDR1 and CDR2 (germline): MGHRA, YSYEKL. This CDR3 spans 17 amino acids.

The sample holds one count of this clone. The chain links TRBV5-1 to TRBJ2-2, with TRBD1 as a possible D gene (6 bases). V was shortened by 3 bases and J by 5 bases, with 17 bases between the two germline ends. Per germline, CDR1 SGHRS and CDR2 YFSETQ. The CDR3 is made up of 16 amino acids. CDR3 bases: TGCGCCAGCAGCTGGTCAGGGGATAGTCGGACCGGGGAGCTGTTTTTT. This gives the protein CASSWSGDSRTGELFF.

The chain combines TRBV6-5 with TRBJ2-7; 8 bases are shared with TRBD2. CDR3 length: 16 amino acids. J lost 0 bases, V lost 4 bases, and 8 bases had no gene match. Per germline, CDR1 MNHEY and CDR2 SVGAGI. CDR3 amino acids: CASSSLSSGPSYEQYF. The CDR3 bases are TGTGCCAGCAGTTCCCTCTCTAGCGGGCCCTCCTACGAGCAGTACTTC.

This clone was detected a few times. This rearrangement joins TRBV7-3 to TRBJ2-2; no firm D call. The V gene lost 1 base and the J gene lost 6 bases, with 15 bases spanning the gap. Germline CDR1 and CDR2: SGHTA and FQGTGA. The CDR3 consists of 16 residues. The CDR3 region has the DNA TGTGCCAGCAGCTTAAGGGCCGCCAGTGGGCCCGGGGAGCTGTTTTTT. Translation gives CASSLRAASGPGELFF.

The chain combines TRBV30 with TRBJ2-1; 11 bases fit TRBD2. The CDR3 is made up of 17 amino acids. The ends lost 3 bases at V and 9 bases at J; junction bases unmatched: 16. Germline V lookup: CDR1 GTSNPN, CDR2 SVGIG (reference sequence). The CDR3 sequence is CAWSGRWLAGGSSEQFF. The CDR3, as DNA: TGTGCCTGGAGCGGAAGGTGGCTAGCGGGAGGATCGAGTGAGCAGTTCTTC. The entire variable domain, with the rest obtained from reference TRBV30 and TRBJ2-1, is as follows: SQTIHQWPATLVQPVGSPLSLECTVEGTSNPNLYWYRQAAGRGLQLLFYSVGIGQISSEVPQNLSASRPQDRQFILSSKKLLLSDSGFYLCAWSGRWLAGGSSEQFFGPGTRLTVL.

The V gene is TRBV28, the J gene TRBJ2-7; TRBD2 aligns across 7 bases. This CDR3 is 16 amino acids long. The germline V gene has CDR1 MDHEN and CDR2 SYDVKM. V lost 3 bases and J lost 6; bases outside the gene matches: 14. CDR3 protein: CASSLLGGAGMGEQYF. The DNA for the CDR3 is TGTGCCAGCAGTTTGTTAGGCGGAGCGGGGATGGGCGAGCAGTACTTC.